The 11 T cell receptor beta chains in this list originate from one sample, sequenced in a study of shared clonotypes between healthy human individuals. This table comes from immunoSEQ multiplex PCR, and its TCRdb copy is limited to in-frame clones, with some not included. The profile covers more than 1 million clones, with about 84% appearing a single time and 0.4% to 0.55% taken by the ten largest. The sequencing sample was made of memory CD4+ T cells from PBMCs. Subset of the sample: CD45RA-negative fraction. All receptors derive from a man younger than 35 in good health. Some clones in this sample may be carry-over from other donors' samples.

This clone occurred once. This chain uses TRBV29-1 with TRBJ1-3; D is perhaps TRBD1 (5 bases). The CDR3 is made up of 12 amino acids. V lost 4 bases to trimming and J lost 4 bases, with 8 bases between them. From germline, CDR1 is SQVTM and CDR2 ANQGSEA. This CDR3 is CSVVTEGNTIYF. The CDR3 coding sequence is TGCAGCGTTGTGACAGAAGGAAACACCATATATTTT.

The rearrangement uses TRBV6-6 and TRBJ1-1; D unclear. Trimming took 4 bases from V and 4 from J, leaving 16 bases between them. The CDR3 has 15 residues. Germline V CDR1 and CDR2: MNHNY, SVGAGI (reference sequence). CDR3 sequence: CASSSIEVAGTEAFF. The CDR3 DNA follows: TGTGCCAGCAGTTCAATCGAGGTAGCGGGCACTGAAGCTTTCTTT.

The gene calls are TRBV4-1 and TRBJ1-4, with 7 positions matching TRBD1. The CDR3 covers 15 residues. With 1 base clipped from V and 6 bases from J, the junction kept 5 bases outside the gene matches. The germline V gene has CDR1 MGHRA and CDR2 YSYEKL. The CDR3 DNA sequence: TGCGCCAGCAGCCAAGTATACAGGGGTGATGAAAAACTGTTTTTT. Translated: CASSQVYRGDEKLFF.

The CDR3 sequence: CASSPTTRAKNIQYF. Here the CDR3 DNA reads TGTGCCAGCAGCCCTACGACTCGGGCCAAAAACATTCAGTACTTC. V usage is TRBV6-7 and J usage is TRBJ2-4, with D uncertain. TRBV6-7 carries the ORF label, with uncertain function. This CDR3 is 15 amino acids long. V was shortened by 6 bases and J by 1 base, with 13 bases between the two germline ends.

This clone was detected only a few times. V usage is TRBV30 and J usage is TRBJ2-5; D is undetermined. CDR1 and CDR2 (germline): GTSNPN, SVGIG (reference sequence). This CDR3 contains 13 residues. The germline V and J ends were trimmed by 6 bases and 5 bases, with 16 bases remaining between them. The CDR3 nucleotides read TGTGCCTGTTCAGCGACGCAGGAGGAGACCCAGTACTTC. Translated, it gives CACSATQEETQYF.

V is TRBV2 and J is TRBJ2-1, with 9 positions matching TRBD1. The V and J ends lost 5 bases and 7 bases, in that order; junction bases with no gene match: 6. The CDR3 runs to 14 residues. Germline V gene lookup returns CDR1 SNHLY and CDR2 FYNNEI. The CDR3 region has the DNA TGTGCCAGCAGTTTCGACAGGGGGGGGAATGAGCAGTTCTTC. Protein: CASSFDRGGNEQFF.

The gene calls are TRBV19 and TRBJ2-2, with no clear D. Germline lookup yields CDR1 LNHDA and CDR2 SQIVND (reference sequence). CDR3 size: 13 residues. Trimming pared 3 bases from V and 7 bases from J, leaving 9 bases between. CDR3 coding DNA: TGTGCCAGTAGTATTCTAGGGATCGGGGAGCTGTTTTTT. Translation: CASSILGIGELFF.

The chain links TRBV7-6 to TRBJ1-4, with D possibly matching TRBD1 (6 bases). Germline CDR1 reads SGHVS; CDR2 reads FNYEAQ. V was trimmed by 5 bases and J by 0 bases, leaving 13 bases between them. This CDR3 has 16 amino acids. In DNA form, the CDR3 reads TGTGCCAGCAGCCCCCGACAGGTCTCAACTAATGAAAAACTGTTTTTT. As protein: CASSPRQVSTNEKLFF.

The table lists this clone with a count of one. The chain uses TRBV7-3 and TRBJ2-2; D is unclear. Trimming left V 1 base short and J 9 bases short, with 15 bases between. The germline V gene has CDR1 SGHTA and CDR2 FQGTGA. The CDR3 runs to 15 residues. CDR3: CASSLNTVPTRELFF. CDR3 DNA sequence: TGTGCCAGCAGCTTAAACACAGTTCCAACCCGGGAGCTGTTTTTT. Full variable domain (missing parts from reference TRBV7-3 and TRBJ2-2): GAGVSQTPSNKVTEKGKYVELRCDPISGHTALYWYRQSLGQGPEFLIYFQGTGAADDSGLPNDRFFAVRPEGSVSTLKIQRTERGDSAVYLCASSLNTVPTRELFFGEGSRLTVL.

This chain joins TRBV5-6 and TRBJ2-3; D gene uncertain. V lost 7 bases and J lost 2, with 8 bases in between. This CDR3 spans 12 amino acids. The germline V gene has CDR1 SGHDT and CDR2 YYEEEE. The CDR3 coding sequence is TGTGCCAGCGGCCCCTACACAGATACGCAGTATTTT. Its protein product is CASGPYTDTQYF.

The chain uses TRBV25-1 and TRBJ1-3; D gene ambiguous. Germline V gene lookup returns CDR1 MGHDK and CDR2 SYGVNS. This CDR3 is 12 amino acids long. V lost 5 bases to trimming and J lost 8 bases, with 10 bases between them. The CDR3 DNA reads as TGTGCCAGCAGTCCGATTGGGGACACCATATATTTT. This translates into CASSPIGDTIYF.